The 12 T cell receptor beta chains given below trace back to one sample, sequenced in a study of blood T cell repertoires in COVID-19. The protocol was immunoSEQ multiplex PCR, while the TCRdb copy is restricted to in-frame clones and leaves out a portion. In the table there are about 270,000 clones, less than 90% of which are singletons. The sample consisted of PBMCs or T cells enriched from blood (not recorded which). These receptors all come from a woman aged 50 to 60 who had recovered from COVID-19.

This rearrangement joins TRBV28 to TRBJ2-3, with a weak D call TRBD2 (6 bases). In germline, CDR1 is MDHEN, CDR2 SYDVKM. This CDR3 has 14 amino acids. V was cut by 5 bases and J by 11 bases, with 20 bases left in between. The CDR3 spells CASSKTGLAGRQYF. The CDR3 DNA reads TGTGCCAGCAGTAAAACGGGACTCGCCGGCAGGCAGTATTTT.

The chain links TRBV5-4 to TRBJ2-7, with TRBD2 matching 12 bases. The germline CDR1 and CDR2 sequences are SGHNT and YYREEE (reference sequence). The CDR3 has 16 amino acids. V lost 1 base, J lost 2 bases, and 4 bases stayed unmatched. CDR3: CASSLLAGGRAYEQYF. In nucleotides, the CDR3 is TGTGCCAGCAGCTTGCTAGCGGGAGGGAGGGCCTACGAGCAGTACTTC.

This clone was counted once. V usage is TRBV7-2 and J usage is TRBJ1-1; TRBD1 matches at 8 bases. The CDR3 extends over 14 amino acids. Germline V gene data show CDR1 as SGHTA and CDR2 as FQGNSA. Unmatched junction bases numbered 4, after V lost 6 bases and J lost 1 base. In DNA form, the CDR3 reads TGTGCCAGCAGGAATCAGGGGGCGAACACTGAAGCTTTCTTT. Translated, it gives CASRNQGANTEAFF.

The chain links TRBV10-3 to TRBJ2-7; D might be TRBD2 (6 bases). The CDR3 is 15 residues long. Germline CDR1 ENHRY, CDR2 SYGVKD. Trimming took off 3 bases at V and 2 bases at J, with 14 bases between the two ends. The CDR3 here is CAISEVEEGTYEQYF. CDR3 coding DNA: TGTGCCATCAGTGAAGTTGAGGAGGGTACCTACGAGCAGTACTTC.

A single count supports this clone. The V and J genes are TRBV18 and TRBJ1-2, with 8 bases identical to TRBD1. This CDR3 contains 14 residues. Germline-derived CDR1 and CDR2 are KGHSH and LQKENI. J was trimmed by 11 bases and V by 5 bases; bases with no gene match: 13. The CDR3 DNA sequence: TGTGCCAGCTCAACCACTCAGGGGGCGGTTGATTACACCTTC. Protein product: CASSTTQGAVDYTF.

In DNA form, the CDR3 reads TGTGCCAGCAGCTGGGGGAGCGGGAGATCGTCAGATACGCAGTATTTT. It translates to CASSWGSGRSSDTQYF. This chain uses TRBV5-6 with TRBJ2-3; 8 bases map to TRBD2. CDR3 length equals 16 residues. The ends lost 3 bases at V and 4 bases at J; junction bases unmatched: 10. CDR1 SGHDT and CDR2 YYEEEE come from the germline V gene.

CDR3: CSASQVSPVSQPQHF. CDR3 nucleotide sequence: TGCAGTGCTAGTCAGGTTTCCCCGGTTAGTCAGCCCCAGCATTTT. The rearrangement joins TRBV20-1 to TRBJ1-5; D call uncertain. The germline V gene encodes CDR1 DFQATT and CDR2 SNEGSKA (reference sequence). The CDR3 contains 15 residues. V was cut by 3 bases and J by 6 bases, with 18 bases left in between.

This chain links TRBV18 with TRBJ2-5, with D possibly TRBD1 on 6 matching bases. Trimming removed 0 bases from V and 13 bases from J, with 15 bases in between. This CDR3 region has 13 residues. CDR1 KGHSH and CDR2 LQKENI come from the germline V gene. The CDR3 is CASSPPLQGDSYF. CDR3 in DNA: TGTGCCAGCTCACCACCTTTACAGGGCGACTCGTACTTC.

This chain joins TRBV27 and TRBJ1-6; D is possibly TRBD1 (6 bases). This CDR3 comprises 14 residues. Germline V lookup: CDR1 MNHEY, CDR2 SMNVEV (reference sequence). V lost 5 bases and J 7 bases, leaving 12 bases between the germline ends. The CDR3 DNA sequence: TGTGCCAGCAGTGAAGGGACAACGAATTCACCCCTCCACTTT. Its translation is CASSEGTTNSPLHF.

This chain connects TRBV14 to TRBJ2-5; possible D gene TRBD2, 5 bases. CDR1 is SGHDN and CDR2 is FVKESK in the germline V gene. The CDR3 length is 15 residues. Trimming stripped 1 base from V and 5 bases from J, with 14 bases between. Here the CDR3 reads CASSQVAAPGETQYF. As DNA, the CDR3 is TGTGCCAGCAGCCAAGTTGCGGCCCCGGGGGAGACCCAGTACTTC. The full variable domain, rest sourced from reference TRBV14 and TRBJ2-5, is EAGVTQFPSHSVIEKGQTVTLRCDPISGHDNLYWYRRVMGKEIKFLLHFVKESKQDESGMPNNRFLAERTGGTYSTLKVQPAELEDSGVYFCASSQVAAPGETQYFGPGTRLLVL.

The chain recombines TRBV7-2 with TRBJ1-1, with unresolved D. The CDR3 has 15 amino acids. The germline V and J ends were trimmed by 2 bases and 0 bases, with 10 bases remaining between them. Germline V gives CDR1 SGHTA, CDR2 FQGNSA. This chain's CDR3 is CASSLSPGLNTEAFF. DNA for the CDR3: TGTGCCAGCAGCTTATCTCCGGGATTGAACACTGAAGCTTTCTTT.

The chain recombines TRBV7-2 with TRBJ2-5; 7 nucleotides match TRBD2. Losses at the gene ends were 1 base for V and 6 bases for J; bases not matched to a gene: 8. The CDR3 length is 15 residues. Germline CDR1 reads SGHTA; CDR2 reads FQGNSA. This chain's CDR3 is CASSLGSGTSQTQYF. The DNA of the CDR3 is TGTGCCAGCAGCTTAGGGAGCGGGACCTCCCAGACCCAGTACTTC.